This T cell receptor (beta chain) was found in a study of blood T cell repertoires in COVID-19. The germline gives CDR1 SGHRS, CDR2 YFSETQ. The CDR3 runs 14 residues. Deletions cut 0 bases from V and 2 bases from J, with 8 bases between. The data were produced by immunoSEQ multiplex PCR, yet TCRdb's version contains in-frame clones alone and is incomplete. The sample includes just over 95,000 clones, 90% of them seen just once. The source material was peripheral blood. The V and J genes are TRBV5-1 and TRBJ2-5; tentatively, D is TRBD1 (6 bases). The sequence came from a man over 45 with acute or convalescent COVID-19. The DNA of the CDR3 is TGCGCCAGCAGCTTGGCCGGACAGCAAGAGACCCAGTACTTC. It encodes CASSLAGQQETQYF.